This paragraph reports one TCR beta chain. What it recognizes is unknown. Per germline, CDR1 SQVTM and CDR2 ANQGSEA. This CDR3 spans 14 amino acids. V was cut by 1 base and J by 3 bases, with 11 bases left in between. Profiling of TCR beta VDJ combinations and CDR3 sequences used genomic DNA as template. From the reads, TCRdb called clonotypes with MiXCR, one entry per CDR3 protein. The sample yields about 110,000 distinct CDR3 sequences, roughly 50% seen once. This entry belongs to a study of CD8+CD57+ T cells in acquired aplastic anemia. Whole-study context: Across the sorted CD4+ and CD8+ cells, DNA amounts averaged around 3.2 ug. General observations from the study: A set of about 28 CD8+ CDR3 sequences was shared between patients and controls, and these sequences appeared highly expressed in patients.

Sequencing was performed on sorted CD4+, CD8+, or CD8+CD57+ T cells (not recorded which) from PBMCs. This TCR came from a human donor in good health, serving as a control. This sequence joins TRBV29-1 and TRBJ2-3; D unresolved. CDR3 sequence reads: CSVEGPGGTDTQYF. The CDR3 DNA sequence: TGCAGCGTTGAAGGTCCAGGTGGAACAGATACGCAGTATTTT.